The next 18 T cell receptor beta chains were all read from a single sample in a study of blood T cells in healthy people across ages. It was with a sample-barcoded 5' primer and a J-beta primer mix that a second PCR of about 7 to 12 cycles was run. Each CDR3 protein is one row after TCRdb ran MiXCR on the 5' RACE reads. Of more than 800,000 distinct CDR3 sequences listed, about 28% are singletons. Input material: blood. The receptors were gathered from an elderly woman in good health.

This clonotype was counted ten times or more. This chain uses TRBV29-1 with TRBJ1-4, with TRBD1 matching over 7 bases. In germline, CDR1 is SQVTM, CDR2 ANQGSEA. After removal of 4 bases from V and 5 bases from J, the junction contained 7 bases not matched to a gene. The length of the CDR3 is 14 residues. This CDR3 is CSVGFRQGNEKLFF. The CDR3 nucleotides are TGCAGCGTTGGTTTCCGACAGGGAAATGAAAAACTGTTTTTT.

In its sample, this clonotype was seen many times. V usage is TRBV20-1 and J usage is TRBJ2-1, with D possibly being TRBD2 (6 bases). Trimming stripped 3 bases from V and 15 bases from J, with 21 bases between. Germline V lookup: CDR1 DFQATT, CDR2 SNEGSKA (reference sequence). The CDR3 has 13 residues. CDR3 in amino acids: CSARHLNGGFGFF. In DNA form, the CDR3 reads TGCAGTGCTAGGCACCTGAACGGGGGTTTTGGGTTCTTC.

The chain has TRBV9 and TRBJ2-1, with TRBD1 matching 8 bases. The better agreement between TRBJ2-7 and the DNA end casts doubt on the J call. The germline CDR1 and CDR2 sequences are SGDLS and YYNGEE. CDR3 length equals 17 residues. The CDR3 loop is CASSVGIGQGARNEQYF. CDR3 bases: TGTGCCAGCAGCGTAGGAATAGGGCAGGGGGCGCGGAATGAGCAGTACTTC.

This clonotype has a handful of counts. This chain uses TRBV4-1 with TRBJ2-7; D could derive from TRBD1 or TRBD2 (5 bases each). This CDR3 spans 16 amino acids. V gave up 0 bases and J gave up 3 bases, with 15 bases separating them. From germline, CDR1 is MGHRA and CDR2 YSYEKL. The CDR3, as DNA: TGCGCCAGCAGCCAAGAAAGGGGCAATGGGGGCTACGAGCAGTACTTC. Protein: CASSQERGNGGYEQYF.

The sample holds many counts of this clonotype. The chain joins TRBV25-1 to TRBJ2-7; D possibly corresponds to TRBD2 (6 bases). Between the trimmed V and J ends, which lost 1 base and 7 bases, there was a span of 17 bases. The germline V gene encodes CDR1 MGHDK and CDR2 SYGVNS. The CDR3 extends over 15 amino acids. The DNA for the CDR3 is TGTGCCAGCAGTGAATCCTTGACATGGGGAGGTGAGCAGTACTTC. Translation gives CASSESLTWGGEQYF.

The chain links TRBV7-2 to TRBJ1-2; 7 bases fit TRBD1. With V trimmed by 1 base and J by 7 bases, 9 bases remained unmatched. The CDR3 is made up of 15 amino acids. The germline gives CDR1 SGHTA, CDR2 FQGNSA. The CDR3 sequence: CASSLDIQGLGGYTF. CDR3 DNA sequence: TGTGCCAGCAGCTTAGATATACAGGGGTTGGGTGGCTACACCTTC.

This clonotype was picked up many times. This sequence joins TRBV7-2 and TRBJ1-2; tentatively, D is TRBD1 (6 bases). The CDR3 totals 12 residues. Trimming pared 8 bases from V and 2 bases from J, leaving 9 bases between. Per germline, CDR1 SGHTA and CDR2 FQGNSA. The CDR3 DNA reads TGTGCCAGCGGAGGGGGAAACTATGGCTACACCTTC. Its protein is CASGGGNYGYTF.

The V call is TRBV15, the J call TRBJ2-7; weak D call: TRBD1 (6 bases). This CDR3 has 14 residues. Trimming took off 4 bases at V and 5 bases at J, with 15 bases between the two ends. Germline CDR1 reads LNHNV; CDR2 reads YYDKDF (reference sequence). The chain's CDR3 is CATSTHGGEHEQYF. The CDR3 coding sequence is TGTGCCACCAGCACCCATGGGGGCGAACACGAGCAGTACTTC. Filled out from reference TRBV15 and TRBJ2-7, the complete variable domain reads DAMVIQNPRYQVTQFGKPVTLSCSQTLNHNVMYWYQQKSSQAPKLLFHYYDKDFNNEADTPDNFQSRRPNTSFCFLDIRSPGLGDTAMYLCATSTHGGEHEQYFGPGTRLTVT.

The rearrangement joins TRBV29-1 to TRBJ2-2; no definite D call. Germline CDR1 reads SQVTM; CDR2 reads ANQGSEA. The CDR3 sequence is 13 residues long. Trimming removed 5 bases from V and 8 bases from J, with 15 bases in between. CDR3: CSVRSPPGGELFF. CDR3 nucleotide sequence: TGCAGCGTTCGATCCCCTCCGGGTGGGGAGCTGTTTTTT.

The rearrangement links TRBV7-2 to TRBJ2-5; TRBD2 matches at 8 bases. The CDR3 covers 19 residues. Germline lookup yields CDR1 SGHTA and CDR2 FQGNSA. The ends lost 0 bases at V and 2 bases at J; junction bases unmatched: 14. CDR3 sequence reads: CASSLAVGSAGGFQETQYF. In nucleotides, the CDR3 is TGTGCCAGCAGCTTAGCAGTAGGTTCGGCGGGGGGATTTCAAGAGACCCAGTACTTC.

This clonotype was detected only a few times. This chain joins TRBV7-2 and TRBJ2-2, with a tentative D call TRBD1 (6 bases). CDR1 SGHTA and CDR2 FQGNSA come from the germline V gene. CDR3 size: 16 residues. Trimming cost V 5 bases and J 4 bases, with 17 bases left between them. The CDR3 DNA is TGTGCCAGCAGCCCCAACAGGGCCCCTGGCACCGGGGAGCTGTTTTTT. Protein product: CASSPNRAPGTGELFF.

Concerning this clonotype itself: A much larger clone lies one base from this, so it may be a read error. CDR3 DNA: TGTGCCAGCAGCTTATTGGGACAGGGTCGGTACGAGCAGTACTTC. This sequence encodes CASSLLGQGRYEQYF. The chain recombines TRBV7-2 with TRBJ2-4; 9 bases line up with TRBD1. The J call may be faulty, since TRBJ2-7 better matches the DNA end. CDR1 SGHTA and CDR2 FQGNSA come from the germline V gene. This CDR3 contains 15 residues.

This chain joins TRBV7-2 and TRBJ2-2, with 10 bases matching TRBD2. The CDR3 runs to 15 residues. The germline gives CDR1 SGHTA, CDR2 FQGNSA. With 5 bases clipped from V and 6 bases from J, the junction kept 6 bases outside the gene matches. As DNA, the CDR3 is TGTGCCAGCAGCGAAAGCGGGGGGGCATCCGGGGAGCTGTTTTTT. Amino acids: CASSESGGASGELFF.

This clonotype was seen ten or more times. J is TRBJ1-6 and V is TRBV29-1, with no clear D. This CDR3 comprises 13 residues. The germline gives CDR1 SQVTM, CDR2 ANQGSEA. Here the CDR3 reads CSAWAGNNSPLHF. CDR3 nucleotide sequence: TGCAGTGCCTGGGCCGGGAACAATTCACCCCTCCACTTT.

As regards this clonotype: A much larger clone differs from this one at a single base, so this may be a read error. The genes are TRBV6-1 and TRBJ2-1, with 7 bases lining up with TRBD2. This CDR3 is 16 amino acids long. J was trimmed by 0 bases and V by 5 bases; bases with no gene match: 7. Germline V gene data show CDR1 as MNHNS and CDR2 as SASEGT. CDR3 protein: CASSKGLVGSYNEQFF. For the CDR3, the DNA is TGTGCCAGCAGTAAAGGACTAGTGGGCTCCTACAATGAGCAGTTCTTC.

This clonotype was found many times. The J gene is TRBJ1-2, the V gene TRBV20-1, with D possibly TRBD1 on 6 matching bases. Trimming shortened V by 0 bases and J by 4 bases, and 12 bases separated the two germline ends. The CDR3 has 14 residues. Germline assignment: CDR1 DFQATT and CDR2 SNEGSKA (reference sequence). This chain's CDR3 is CSARDQDSSYGYTF. CDR3 nucleotide sequence: TGCAGTGCTAGAGATCAGGACAGTTCCTATGGCTACACCTTC.

This clonotype was seen at least ten times. The chain employs TRBV28 and TRBJ2-7; D is unclear. Trimming pared 10 bases from V and 3 bases from J, leaving 13 bases between. The CDR3 contains 12 residues. Germline V gene lookup returns CDR1 MDHEN and CDR2 SYDVKM. The CDR3 is CATAPDVYEQYF. The CDR3 nucleotides are TGTGCCACCGCCCCGGACGTCTACGAGCAGTACTTC.

This clonotype was seen repeatedly, ten times or more. The V gene is TRBV7-2, the J gene TRBJ2-5; weak D call: TRBD1 (5 bases). There are 14 residues in the CDR3. In germline, CDR1 is SGHTA, CDR2 FQGNSA. Trimming took off 2 bases at V and 1 base at J, with 8 bases between the two ends. CDR3 nucleotides: TGTGCCAGCAGCTTACTAGGGGCCCAAGAGACCCAGTACTTC. Its translation is CASSLLGAQETQYF.